The 32 T cell receptor beta chains below all came from one sample that was sequenced in a study of cytomegalovirus exposure and HLA in healthy donors. PCR used 60 Vbeta primers and 13 Jbeta primers. This table comes from immunoSEQ multiplex PCR, and its TCRdb copy is limited to in-frame clones, with some not included. The sample lists approximately 210,000 clones; approximately 82% were seen once. Input material: PBMCs. The receptors shown here come from a woman aged 45 to 65 in good health and CMV-seropositive.

This clone has only a few counts. The chain carries TRBV19 and TRBJ2-1, with 12 bases fitting TRBD2. Germline assignment: CDR1 LNHDA and CDR2 SQIVND (reference sequence). V dropped 0 bases and J dropped 10; count of bases not matched to a gene: 7. The length of the CDR3 is 16 residues. CDR3 amino acids: CASSIDPSGGAEEQFF. The CDR3 region has the DNA TGTGCCAGTAGTATAGATCCTAGCGGGGGGGCAGAGGAGCAGTTCTTC.

V is TRBV27 and J is TRBJ2-4; 11 bases map to TRBD1. Germline trimming cut 6 bases from V and 8 bases from J; bases unmatched to any gene: 0. The CDR3 contains 12 residues. Germline V gene data show CDR1 as MNHEY and CDR2 as SMNVEV (reference sequence). CDR3 sequence reads: CASRDRGHIQYF. The DNA for the CDR3 is TGTGCCAGCAGGGACAGGGGGCACATTCAGTACTTC.

Here the CDR3 DNA reads TGTGCCAGCAGTTCCCTATCGGTGACTAACTATGGCTACACCTTC. It codes for CASSSLSVTNYGYTF. The chain employs TRBV6-5 and TRBJ1-2, with D uncertain. CDR1 is MNHEY and CDR2 is SVGAGI in the germline V gene. The CDR3 extends over 15 amino acids. Trimming left V 4 bases short and J 0 bases short, with 12 bases between.

V is TRBV25-1 and J is TRBJ1-6, with 7 bases fitting TRBD1. The germline V gene has CDR1 MGHDK and CDR2 SYGVNS. The CDR3 contains 15 residues. J lost 9 bases, V lost 3 bases, and 8 bases had no gene match. The CDR3 reads CASSDRTGVGSPLHF. The CDR3 nucleotides are TGTGCCAGCAGTGACCGTACAGGGGTCGGTTCACCCCTCCACTTT.

This sequence joins TRBV7-8 and TRBJ1-4; the match to TRBD1 covers 8 bases. V trimming: 5 bases; J trimming: 2 bases; junction bases outside the gene matches: 10. CDR1 is SGHVS, CDR2 FQNEAQ, per germline. This CDR3 region has 17 residues. The CDR3 DNA reads TGTGCCAGCAGCCTTGGGGCAGGGGGCGAGACTAATGAAAAACTGTTTTTT. Translated: CASSLGAGGETNEKLFF. Using reference TRBV7-8 and TRBJ1-4 for the parts outside the CDR3, the full variable domain is GAGVSQSPRYKVAKRGQDVALRCDPISGHVSLFWYQQALGQGPEFLTYFQNEAQLDKSGLPSDRFFAERPEGSVSTLKIQRTQQEDSAVYLCASSLGAGGETNEKLFFGSGTQLSVL.

CDR3 in amino acids: CASSLPSGGARETQYF. In DNA form, the CDR3 reads TGTGCCAGCAGCTTGCCCAGCGGGGGGGCCCGGGAGACCCAGTACTTC. The chain carries TRBV5-4 and TRBJ2-5, with 10 positions matching TRBD2. The junction had 8 bases not matched to a gene; V was cut back by 1 base and J by 5 bases. CDR3 size: 16 residues. CDR1 and CDR2 (germline): SGHNT, YYREEE (reference sequence).

The chain is built from TRBV19 and TRBJ2-2, with D perhaps TRBD2 (5 bases). CDR1 is LNHDA and CDR2 is SQIVND in the germline V gene (reference sequence). V was clipped by 4 bases and J by 6 bases, with 15 bases between them. This CDR3 comprises 15 residues. CDR3 sequence: CASSSRKRAAGELFF. In DNA, the CDR3 is TGTGCCAGTAGTAGCCGAAAGAGGGCAGCCGGGGAGCTGTTTTTT.

DNA of the CDR3: TGTGCCAGCAGCCCGACAGGGGGAATGGGCACTGAAGCTTTCTTT. It codes for CASSPTGGMGTEAFF. The chain carries TRBV7-9 and TRBJ1-1, with TRBD1 matching 9 bases. V trimming: 5 bases; J trimming: 4 bases; junction bases outside the gene matches: 8. The CDR3 runs to 15 residues. Per germline, CDR1 SEHNR and CDR2 FQNEAQ (reference sequence).

The chain uses TRBV6-5 and TRBJ1-2; D gene ambiguous. Germline assignment: CDR1 MNHEY and CDR2 SVGAGI. Trimming cost V 6 bases and J 8 bases, with 16 bases left between them. CDR3 length equals 13 residues. This CDR3 is CASSPSPLLGYTF. DNA of the CDR3: TGTGCCAGCAGCCCGTCCCCACTATTAGGCTACACCTTC.

This rearrangement joins TRBV19 to TRBJ2-5; D possibly corresponds to TRBD2 (7 bases). V lost 6 bases and J lost 5, with 16 bases in between. The CDR3 length is 14 residues. Germline CDR1 and CDR2: LNHDA and SQIVND (reference sequence). CDR3 DNA sequence: TGTGCCAGTAGAGTAAGGGGGGGCGGCGAGACCCAGTACTTC. Translation: CASRVRGGGETQYF.

This chain links TRBV12-5 with TRBJ1-6, with TRBD1 matching over 9 bases. V shed 5 bases and J 9 bases; nucleotides not matched to a gene: 5. CDR1 is LGHNT and CDR2 is FRNRAP in the germline V gene. There are 14 residues in the CDR3. In DNA form, the CDR3 reads TGTGCTAGTGGTATTTTACAGGGGGCTTCACCCCTCCACTTT. Translated: CASGILQGASPLHF.

The gene calls are TRBV5-1 and TRBJ1-1; D is undetermined. The length of the CDR3 is 12 residues. The germline gives CDR1 SGHRS, CDR2 YFSETQ. V lost 2 bases to trimming and J lost 7 bases, with 9 bases between them. The CDR3 loop is CASSLTGDEAFF. The CDR3 DNA is TGCGCCAGCAGCTTAACCGGAGATGAAGCTTTCTTT.

V gene TRBV7-2 combines with J gene TRBJ1-1; D may be TRBD1 (6 bases). V was trimmed by 3 bases and J by 0 bases, leaving 17 bases between them. CDR3 length equals 17 residues. Germline-derived CDR1 and CDR2 are SGHTA and FQGNSA. The CDR3 is CASSFRGGGRLNTEAFF. The CDR3 DNA sequence: TGTGCCAGCAGCTTTAGGGGGGGCGGCAGGTTGAACACTGAAGCTTTCTTT.

This chain's CDR3 is CASSVVWQGAYNEQFF. CDR3 DNA: TGTGCCAGCAGCGTAGTGTGGCAGGGGGCGTACAATGAGCAGTTCTTC. The rearrangement joins TRBV9 to TRBJ2-1; TRBD1 aligns across 8 bases. The V gene end was trimmed by 0 bases and the J gene end by 4 bases; junction bases not matched to a gene: 6. This CDR3 comprises 16 residues. Germline V gives CDR1 SGDLS, CDR2 YYNGEE.

The chain uses TRBV28 and TRBJ1-5, with unresolved D. CDR3 length: 16 residues. Germline loops: CDR1 MDHEN, CDR2 SYDVKM. The V gene lost 3 bases and the J gene lost 0 bases, with 12 bases spanning the gap. The CDR3 sequence: CASSLLRSYSNQPQHF. The CDR3 coding sequence is TGTGCCAGCAGTTTGTTGAGGTCGTATAGCAATCAGCCCCAGCATTTT.

The chain recombines TRBV2 with TRBJ2-1, with D possibly TRBD2 on 6 matching bases. Trimming left V 6 bases short and J 9 bases short, with 18 bases between. This CDR3 spans 14 amino acids. Germline values: CDR1 SNHLY, CDR2 FYNNEI. Written as DNA, the CDR3 is TGTGCCAGCAGGAAAAATCCCCAGGGAGGTGAGCAGTTCTTC. Its protein product is CASRKNPQGGEQFF.

This sequence joins TRBV5-1 and TRBJ1-4; 8 nucleotides agree with TRBD1. V was pared by 3 bases and J by 5 bases, with 3 bases of the junction left unmatched. This CDR3 has 14 amino acids. Germline V lookup: CDR1 SGHRS, CDR2 YFSETQ. This chain's CDR3 is CASSSRTGNEKLFF. The CDR3 bases are TGCGCCAGCAGCTCCCGGACAGGGAATGAAAAACTGTTTTTT.

The J gene is TRBJ2-7, the V gene TRBV2; 10 positions match TRBD2. The germline gives CDR1 SNHLY, CDR2 FYNNEI. V shed 1 base and J 2 bases; nucleotides not matched to a gene: 5. This CDR3 region has 16 residues. CDR3 DNA: TGTGCCAGCAGTGAAGGCGCTAGCGGGGGACCCTACGAGCAGTACTTC. Translating it yields CASSEGASGGPYEQYF.

This clone was observed a single time. The chain joins TRBV4-3 to TRBJ2-7; 9 bases line up with TRBD2. CDR3 length equals 17 residues. The junction had 13 bases not matched to a gene; V was cut back by 1 base and J by 6 bases. From germline, CDR1 is LGHNA and CDR2 YSLEER. In DNA form, the CDR3 reads TGCGCCAGCAGCCAAGGGGGGCGGGGGGGAGAGGTAAGCGAGCAGTACTTC. It translates to CASSQGGRGGEVSEQYF.

With respect to this clone: It is likely a read error, because the conserved phenylalanine at the end of the CDR3 is missing. V gene TRBV5-1 combines with J gene TRBJ1-2, with D uncertain. Germline CDR1 and CDR2: SGHRS and YFSETQ. The germline V and J ends were trimmed by 4 bases and 3 bases, with 13 bases remaining between them. The CDR3 loop spans 14 amino acids. The CDR3 sequence: CASSHAEVDYGYTL. The DNA for the CDR3 is TGCGCCAGCAGCCACGCCGAAGTCGACTATGGCTACACCCTC.

The rearrangement uses TRBV7-2 and TRBJ1-5; possible D gene TRBD1, 6 bases. Trimming removed 3 bases at V and 4 bases at J, with 10 bases between. The CDR3 sequence is 14 residues long. CDR1 and CDR2 from the germline V gene are SGHTA and FQGNSA. The CDR3 bases are TGTGCCAGCAGCTTTACACAGGGAAATCAGCCCCAGCATTTT. Amino acid sequence: CASSFTQGNQPQHF. Looking up the rest from reference TRBV7-2 and TRBJ1-5 gives the full variable domain: GAGVSQSPSNKVTEKGKDVELRCDPISGHTALYWYRQSLGQGLEFLIYFQGNSAPDKSGLPSDRFSAERTGGSVSTLTIQRTQQEDSAVYLCASSFTQGNQPQHFGDGTRLSIL.

The chain recombines TRBV6-1 with TRBJ1-2; TRBD1 agrees at 8 bases. Germline-derived CDR1 and CDR2 are MNHNS and SASEGT. The CDR3 has 13 amino acids. The J segment lost 4 bases and the V segment lost 6 bases, leaving 4 bases of the junction unmatched. The CDR3 nucleotides read TGTGCCAGCAGGACCGGGACAGGCTATGGCTACACCTTC. This sequence encodes CASRTGTGYGYTF.

The chain carries TRBV19 and TRBJ1-5; D may be TRBD1 (5 bases). The germline gives CDR1 LNHDA, CDR2 SQIVND (reference sequence). V lost 9 bases and J lost 4, with 16 bases in between. This CDR3 is built from 14 residues. The CDR3 loop reads CASRQGAWNQPQHF. CDR3 coding DNA: TGTGCCAGCCGGCAGGGTGCTTGGAATCAGCCCCAGCATTTT.

V gene TRBV6-5 combines with J gene TRBJ1-6; 10 bases line up with TRBD1. J gave up 8 bases and V 6 bases, and 4 bases lay outside the gene matches. Germline V gene sequence: CDR1 MNHEY, CDR2 SVGAGI. The CDR3 is made up of 14 amino acids. CDR3 amino acids: CASRTDRGDSPLHF. CDR3 nucleotide sequence: TGTGCCAGCAGGACGGACAGGGGGGATTCACCCCTCCACTTT.

This chain uses TRBV4-1 with TRBJ2-6; 9 bases line up with TRBD1. In germline, CDR1 is MGHRA, CDR2 YSYEKL. The CDR3 has 19 amino acids. The V and J ends lost 4 bases and 0 bases, in that order; junction bases with no gene match: 10. This CDR3 is CASSLTGGQGYSGANVLTF. CDR3 coding DNA: TGCGCCAGCAGCCTCACAGGGGGACAGGGTTACTCTGGGGCCAACGTCCTGACTTTC.

The chain recombines TRBV6-1 with TRBJ2-5; D might be TRBD1 (6 bases). The DNA matches TRBJ2-7 better at its end, which makes the J call doubtful. Looked up from germline, CDR1 is MNHNS and CDR2 is SASEGT. The CDR3 sequence is 13 residues long. This chain's CDR3 is CASGRGQAYEQYF. The CDR3 region has the DNA TGTGCCAGCGGACGGGGACAAGCCTACGAGCAGTACTTC.

The DNA for the CDR3 is TGTGCCAGCAGCTTAGGGGTAGCGGGGACCTACAATGAGCAGTTCTTC. Its protein is CASSLGVAGTYNEQFF. The chain carries TRBV7-2 and TRBJ2-1; 8 positions agree with TRBD2. The germline V gene has CDR1 SGHTA and CDR2 FQGNSA. V shed 1 base, J shed 2 bases, and the junction held 4 bases outside the gene matches. The CDR3 is 16 amino acids.

This chain links TRBV28 with TRBJ2-7, with TRBD1 matching 10 bases. The CDR3 runs 15 residues. The junction had 5 bases not matched to a gene; V was cut back by 3 bases and J by 3 bases. CDR1 is MDHEN and CDR2 is SYDVKM in the germline V gene. CDR3 in DNA: TGTGCCAGCAGTTTGGGCGGACAGGGGGACTACGAGCAGTACTTC. It yields the protein CASSLGGQGDYEQYF. The variable domain in full, completed from reference TRBV28 and TRBJ2-7, reads DVKVTQSSRYLVKRTGEKVFLECVQDMDHENMFWYRQDPGLGLRLIYFSYDVKMKEKGDIPEGYSVSREKKERFSLILESASTNQTSMYLCASSLGGQGDYEQYFGPGTRLTVT.

The J gene is TRBJ2-7, the V gene TRBV6-1, with D unresolved. The V end lost 7 bases, the J end lost 3 bases, and 13 bases lay between the germline ends. Germline V gene sequence: CDR1 MNHNS, CDR2 SASEGT. The length of the CDR3 is 13 residues. Here the CDR3 reads CASKFAEYYEQYF. In DNA, the CDR3 is TGTGCCAGCAAGTTTGCGGAGTACTACGAGCAGTACTTC.

The genes are TRBV4-1 and TRBJ2-6; D unresolved. This CDR3 has 15 amino acids. V lost 0 bases and J lost 3, with 6 bases in between. Germline-derived CDR1 and CDR2 are MGHRA and YSYEKL. CDR3 nucleotides: TGCGCCAGCAGCCAAGATGCGCTTGGGGCCAACGTCCTGACTTTC. Residues: CASSQDALGANVLTF.

This chain uses TRBV29-1 with TRBJ1-1; no reliable D call. V was cut by 3 bases and J by 1 base, with 15 bases left in between. The CDR3 covers 15 residues. Germline loops: CDR1 SQVTM, CDR2 ANQGSEA. Here the CDR3 reads CSVENSAEKNTEAFF. The CDR3 DNA is TGCAGCGTTGAGAACTCCGCCGAGAAGAACACTGAAGCTTTCTTT.

This sequence joins TRBV5-4 and TRBJ1-2; D call uncertain. The CDR3 has 14 amino acids. Trimming took off 6 bases at V and 5 bases at J, with 17 bases between the two ends. Germline CDR1 SGHNT, CDR2 YYREEE (reference sequence). CDR3 bases: TGTGCCAGCACCGTCGGAGGTCGCGATTATGGCTACACCTTC. Its translation is CASTVGGRDYGYTF.